This T cell receptor beta chain emerged from a study of T cells in Graves' hyperthyroidism and ophthalmopathy (dated by TCRdb to about 2019). General notes on the study: Peripheral blood was sampled at the time of initial diagnosis, prior to any treatment. To identify TCR V-J signatures that set the groups apart, the researchers used a discovery cohort of 100 patients, made up of roughly 40 with Graves' ophthalmopathy and 57 with stable Graves' hyperthyroidism. Whether ophthalmopathy could be predicted prospectively was tested in an independent validation cohort made up of some 20 hyperthyroidism patients plus 17 patients who later progressed to ophthalmopathy. For training and testing, the approximately 97 patients in the discovery cohort were randomly divided in a 7:3 ratio. In addition, the study compared T-cell repertoires in thyroid tissue and in blood from 6 or 7 Graves' hyperthyroidism patients. After sampling, hyperthyroidism patients received methimazole starting at 30 mg daily, and ophthalmopathy patients received high-dose intravenous methylprednisolone. TCR Vbeta CDR3 sequencing of 120 to 150 peripheral blood samples (approximately 44 ophthalmopathy, 75 to 80 hyperthyroidism and approximately 17 progressor patients) is reported in the paper. Results the study describes overall, beyond this receptor: A model built on a 13 V-J signature distinguished ophthalmopathy from stable hyperthyroidism, reaching around 90% sensitivity and about 81% specificity in cross-validation and 80%/75% in testing. Sample size was not statistically predetermined, and investigators were not blinded to group allocation. Blood samples also contained most of the expanded thyroid clonotypes (frequency above 0.001), which suggests that blood repertoires may reflect thyroid immune responses. During validation, the model predicted progression to ophthalmopathy a median of roughly six months ahead of onset, with almost 71% sensitivity and less than 85% specificity.

With respect to this clonotype: Its antigen is still unknown. Nothing much larger sits one base from this clone, and base qualities are not available.

The TCR beta CDR3 regions were amplified from RNA transcripts. A first-round RT-PCR of the TCR CDR3 used the HTBI primer set with the Qiagen OneStep RT-PCR kit. Libraries were constructed in a second round of multiplex PCR, after which size selection and purification were carried out. Libraries were sequenced paired-end with 100 bp reads on an Illumina HiSeq2000. In the original analysis: Raw data were processed with SOAPnuke, discarding reads with adapters, uncalled bases, mean Phred below 15, or no exact constant-primer or identifier match. High-quality paired reads were merged with COPE v1.2.5, and unique nucleotide sequences were defined as clonotypes. MiTCR v1.1 was used to align the clonotypes against IMGT TRBV, TRBD and TRBJ reference segments. Only V-J combinations with frequency above 0.0001, covering roughly 99% of repertoires, were analysed. A TCS score was defined as the ratio between F50 (clonal expansion) and ExV (chaos), using BLOSUM62-based TCRdist between CDR3 peptides within each V-J. Welch's t-statistics and random forest reduced 500 to 550 V-J features to some 14, which were used in a naive Bayes classifier (R e1071). TCRdb handled the public reads itself, with Q25 trimming in fastp and clone calling in MiXCR, and kept productive beta chains. For every CDR3 protein sequence, its rows merge into one entry that carries the most common genes and DNA. The V and J calls, along with clone size, are taken from TCRdb and not from the paper's own processing. This sample has a few hundred thousand distinct CDR3 sequences in its table, and approximately 15% of those were observed once. Less than 25% of the sample is held by the ten biggest clonotypes.

The hyperthyroidism patients were between 18 and 65 years old and newly diagnosed, with a disease duration of less than 2 months. Patients with uncontrolled infections, other autoimmune diseases, pregnancy or lactation were excluded. Diagnoses were established on the basis of clinical symptoms, serum thyroxine and TRAb, thyroid ultrasound, and orbital computed tomography. Blood from progressor patients was collected at the time of first diagnosis with hyperthyroidism, before any ophthalmopathy symptoms had appeared. PBMCs were isolated from 10 ml of fresh peripheral blood by Ficoll-Paque density gradient centrifugation. Progressor patients were defined as those initially diagnosed with Graves' hyperthyroidism in whom ophthalmopathy developed during follow-up. Trizol reagent was used to extract total RNA, and RNA quality was then checked on an Agilent 2100 Bioanalyzer. Sequencing used blood. The origin of this receptor is a man aged 30 to 39 with Graves' hyperthyroidism that later progressed to Graves' ophthalmopathy.

The CDR3 here reads CASSQDLTDNSPLHF. The DNA sequence is given as TGTGCCAGCAGCCAAGATCTCACAGACAATTCACCCCTCCACTTT. The chain employs TRBV3-1 and TRBJ1-6; the D gene is unclear. The CDR3 sequence holds 15 residues, the cysteine and phenylalanine included. Only the CDR3 DNA is retained, 45 bases long and in frame from the first base. V is shortened by 0 bases, J by 7 bases, and the region joining them spans 10 bases. CDR1 and CDR2 are drawn from the germline V gene (reference sequence): LGHDT, YNNKEL.